These 20 T cell receptor beta chains share one sample of origin, sequenced in a study of cytomegalovirus exposure and HLA in healthy donors. PCR amplification relied on 60 Vbeta primers (plus 13 Jbeta primers). Only in-frame clones appear in the TCRdb table, and some are missing; sequencing was by immunoSEQ multiplex PCR. The table for this sample gives 40,000 to 50,000 clones. The specimen sequenced was PBMCs. The receptors shown here come from a woman younger than 45 in good health and CMV-seronegative.

This chain uses TRBV28 with TRBJ1-1, with TRBD1 matching over 8 bases. Germline lookup yields CDR1 MDHEN and CDR2 SYDVKM. This CDR3 has 15 residues. V was pared by 9 bases and J by 5 bases, with 14 bases of the junction left unmatched. The CDR3 is CASSLPTGAGTEAFF. The CDR3 coding sequence is TGTGCCAGTTCACTCCCGACAGGGGCGGGAACTGAAGCTTTCTTT.

V is TRBV6-6 and J is TRBJ1-2; a weak D match, TRBD1 (5 bases). CDR3 size: 13 residues. Germline V gives CDR1 MNHNY, CDR2 SVGAGI (reference sequence). Trimming removed 8 bases from V and 5 bases from J, with 15 bases in between. The CDR3 loop is CASAGGSGYGYTF. CDR3 DNA sequence: TGTGCCAGCGCCGGGGGGTCGGGGTATGGCTACACCTTC.

Written as DNA, the CDR3 is TGTGCCAGTAGTTCTACAGGGAGCTCTGGAAACACCATATATTTT. Its protein product is CASSSTGSSGNTIYF. The chain has TRBV19 and TRBJ1-3, with D maybe TRBD1 (6 bases). Germline-derived CDR1 and CDR2 are LNHDA and SQIVND (reference sequence). CDR3 length equals 15 residues. V gave up 5 bases and J gave up 0 bases, with 11 bases separating them.

DNA of the CDR3: TGCGCCAGCAGAGTAGGAGAAGTCTCTGGCTACACCTTC. Translation gives CASRVGEVSGYTF. This sequence joins TRBV5-1 and TRBJ1-2; the D is unclear. V gave up 5 bases and J gave up 7 bases, with 15 bases separating them. The CDR3 runs 13 residues. Germline CDR1 reads SGHRS; CDR2 reads YFSETQ.

The chain has TRBV9 and TRBJ1-1, with 8 bases that match TRBD1. The CDR3 contains 13 residues. Germline V gene data show CDR1 as SGDLS and CDR2 as YYNGEE. V trimming: 2 bases; J trimming: 4 bases; junction bases outside the gene matches: 1. The CDR3 loop reads CASSVTGGTEAFF. The DNA of the CDR3 is TGTGCCAGCAGCGTTACAGGGGGCACTGAAGCTTTCTTT. Looking up the rest from reference TRBV9 and TRBJ1-1 gives the full variable domain: DSGVTQTPKHLITATGQRVTLRCSPRSGDLSVYWYQQSLDQGLQFLIQYYNGEERAKGNILERFSAQQFPDLHSELNLSSLELGDSALYFCASSVTGGTEAFFGQGTRLTVV.

The gene calls are TRBV7-2 and TRBJ2-1; 7 positions match TRBD2. Trimming at V came to 5 bases and at J to 6 bases, leaving 10 bases not matched to a gene. The germline gives CDR1 SGHTA, CDR2 FQGNSA. The CDR3 is 15 amino acids. The CDR3 protein is CASSDRRDYRNEQFF. The CDR3 DNA follows: TGTGCCAGCAGCGATAGGAGGGACTACCGCAATGAGCAGTTCTTC.

This chain uses TRBV30 with TRBJ2-1; D perhaps matches TRBD1 (6 bases). V gave up 3 bases and J gave up 8 bases, with 11 bases separating them. From germline, CDR1 is GTSNPN and CDR2 SVGIG (reference sequence). This CDR3 is built from 12 residues. CDR3 loop: CAWSRGLDEQFF. In nucleotides, the CDR3 is TGTGCCTGGAGCAGGGGCCTGGATGAGCAGTTCTTC.

V gene TRBV27 combines with J gene TRBJ2-2; D gene ambiguous. The CDR3 is made up of 12 amino acids. Germline V lookup: CDR1 MNHEY, CDR2 SMNVEV (reference sequence). V was trimmed by 6 bases and J by 2 bases, leaving 4 bases between them. The CDR3 loop is CASSQNTGELFF. CDR3 DNA: TGTGCCAGCAGCCAAAACACCGGGGAGCTGTTTTTT.

This chain joins TRBV7-2 and TRBJ2-5, with 8 bases identical to TRBD2. From germline, CDR1 is SGHTA and CDR2 FQGNSA. The CDR3 has 15 residues. Trimming removed 4 bases from V and 2 bases from J; junction bases left unmatched: 6. The CDR3 is CASSSGSGGQETQYF. The CDR3, as DNA: TGTGCCAGCAGCTCAGGCTCGGGGGGGCAAGAGACCCAGTACTTC.

The chain uses TRBV27 and TRBJ2-7; 7 nucleotides match TRBD1. CDR3 size: 14 residues. Looked up from germline, CDR1 is MNHEY and CDR2 is SMNVEV (reference sequence). The V segment lost 6 bases and the J segment 1 base; nucleotides outside the gene matches: 6. This CDR3 reads CASSSGDRSYEQYF. CDR3 DNA sequence: TGTGCCAGCAGCTCTGGGGACAGATCCTACGAGCAGTACTTC.

The chain combines TRBV7-2 with TRBJ1-1; D is ambiguous. The V end was cut by 6 bases, the J end by 10 bases, with 15 bases between. CDR3 size: 12 residues. Germline assignment: CDR1 SGHTA and CDR2 FQGNSA. The CDR3 nucleotides read TGTGCCAGCAGTTCCTTCACCCCCGGAGCTTTCTTT. This encodes CASSSFTPGAFF.

This chain connects TRBV7-9 to TRBJ1-4; TRBD1 aligns across 10 bases. The germline V gene has CDR1 SEHNR and CDR2 FQNEAQ (reference sequence). The ends lost 4 bases at V and 8 bases at J; junction bases unmatched: 7. The CDR3 contains 15 residues. The CDR3 reads CASSSSWTGGEKLFF. The CDR3 coding sequence is TGTGCCAGCAGCTCAAGTTGGACAGGGGGAGAAAAACTGTTTTTT.

This chain connects TRBV6-1 to TRBJ2-7; TRBD2 matches 7 bases. Trimming took 8 bases from V and 3 from J; bases not matched to a gene: 13. The CDR3 has 15 residues. Germline CDR1 is MNHNS and CDR2 is SASEGT. CDR3 amino acids: CASSQRGDLIYEQYF. Here the CDR3 DNA reads TGTGCCAGCTCCCAGCGGGGAGATCTGATCTACGAGCAGTACTTC.

The chain carries TRBV28 and TRBJ2-5, with 13 bases aligning to TRBD2. CDR1 and CDR2 from the germline V gene are MDHEN and SYDVKM. The junction had 9 bases not matched to a gene; V was cut back by 6 bases and J by 5 bases. This CDR3 has 16 amino acids. Here the CDR3 DNA reads TGTGCCAGCAGACAAGGACTAGCGGGGGTAGTGGAGACCCAGTACTTC. It codes for CASRQGLAGVVETQYF.

The rearrangement uses TRBV28 and TRBJ2-7; no reliable D call. CDR3 length: 15 amino acids. V lost 5 bases and J lost 2, with 16 bases in between. Looked up from germline, CDR1 is MDHEN and CDR2 is SYDVKM. CDR3 region: CASSPIIRLAYEQYF. The CDR3 DNA sequence: TGTGCCAGCAGTCCGATAATCAGGCTCGCCTACGAGCAGTACTTC.

The chain links TRBV4-3 to TRBJ1-1; 8 bases map to TRBD1. Germline CDR1 reads LGHNA; CDR2 reads YSLEER. Trimming removed 4 bases from V and 6 bases from J; junction bases left unmatched: 7. This CDR3 spans 14 amino acids. CDR3 loop: CASSPSDRGAEAFF. In DNA, the CDR3 is TGCGCCAGCAGCCCAAGCGACAGGGGAGCTGAAGCTTTCTTT.

The rearrangement uses TRBV6-1 and TRBJ2-5, with TRBD1 identical over 8 bases. The end of the DNA is better explained by TRBJ2-7, so the J call may be wrong. Germline CDR1 and CDR2: MNHNS and SASEGT. The CDR3 is 15 residues long. The CDR3 DNA follows: TGTGCCAGCAGTGAGGGGACAGGATTTGTCTACGAGCAGTACTTC. It encodes CASSEGTGFVYEQYF.

This chain joins TRBV4-2 and TRBJ1-4; D is unresolved. V was cut by 0 bases and J by 11 bases, with 10 bases left in between. The CDR3 consists of 13 residues. Germline values: CDR1 LGHNA, CDR2 YNFKEQ. CDR3 bases: TGTGCCAGCAGCCAAGATGGCGGGGAGAAACTGTTTTTT. Its translation is CASSQDGGEKLFF.

The chain uses TRBV29-1 and TRBJ2-7; perhaps TRBD2 as D (6 bases). CDR3 length equals 15 residues. Between the trimmed V and J ends, which lost 7 bases and 8 bases, there was a span of 27 bases. CDR1 SQVTM and CDR2 ANQGSEA come from the germline V gene. Here the CDR3 DNA reads TGCAGCGCACTACCGGGACCCAGGGAGGTAGGGAAGCAGTACTTC. Translated: CSALPGPREVGKQYF.

The genes are TRBV6-5 and TRBJ1-2; 8 nucleotides align to TRBD1. The CDR3 covers 12 residues. V was pared by 7 bases and J by 8 bases, with 6 bases of the junction left unmatched. Germline-derived CDR1 and CDR2 are MNHEY and SVGAGI. CDR3 sequence (DNA): TGTGCCAGCAAGCAGGGGGCAGGGGGCTACACCTTC. Translated, it gives CASKQGAGGYTF.